The TCR beta chain described here comes from a study of T cells in localized non-small cell lung cancer. V gave up 0 bases and J gave up 12 bases, with 15 bases separating them. CDR1 and CDR2 from the germline V gene are SGHTA and FQGNSA. CDR3 length equals 13 residues. On this clone: Its cognate antigen is unknown.

Study-level results: Density of T cells in blood, when higher, went with longer overall survival. Turning up in adjacent lung were a median around 60 of the top 100 tumor clones.

Clones were read by immunoSEQ multiplex PCR, and TCRdb kept only the in-frame ones, dropping some. Altogether approximately 21,000 clones are present, 88% being singletons, with the ten largest covering roughly 30%. This TCR was sampled from a male donor at least 60 years old with stage II lung adenocarcinoma. This specimen was peripheral blood mononuclear cells, taken before any cancer treatment. This chain links TRBV7-2 with TRBJ2-7; D is unclear. CDR3 sequence: CASSLAPGQKPYF. The CDR3 region has the DNA TGTGCCAGCAGCTTAGCCCCGGGTCAAAAACCGTACTTC. Looking up the rest from reference TRBV7-2 and TRBJ2-7 gives the full variable domain: GAGVSQSPSNKVTEKGKDVELRCDPISGHTALYWYRQSLGQGLEFLIYFQGNSAPDKSGLPSDRFSAERTGGSVSTLTIQRTQQEDSAVYLCASSLAPGQKPYFGPGTRLTVT.